The rows below give T cell receptor beta chains drawn from one sample of a study of high-grade serous ovarian cancer treatment subgroups. Produced via immunoSEQ multiplex PCR; TCRdb's table is partial and in-frame only. Of around 37,000 clones detected, approximately 81% appear once; the ten largest clones hold about 3%. Sequenced sample: tumor tissue. The receptors derive from a human donor with high-grade serous ovarian cancer. Each CDR3 is given without its conserved first and last residue.

v_call	cdr3_aa
TRBV7-9	ASSLGGTGPNYGYT
TRBV15	ATSRAGSRTEAF
TRBV6-1	ASTFGYEQY
TRBV7-2	ASSLTSGRLNEQF
TRBV5-5	ASSPGGARGGTEAF
TRBV4-1	ASSPGAQETQY
TRBV12-2	ASRHGGGPMNTEAF
TRBV4-1	ASSLLLSSMNEQF
TRBV10-3	AISEPWTSGSDEQY
TRBV6-1	ASSVYRGPYEQY
TRBV5-1	ASSPPLPGGYT
TRBV5-8	ASSIGRATNEKLF
TRBV9	ASSSGQPGANVLT
TRBV28	ASRVSDTQY
TRBV28	ASSSPGDPNSYEQY
TRBV7-2	ASSPQRTGVEQY
TRBV9	ASSVVPGNHEQF
TRBV28	ASTQRGPNTEAF
TRBV7-6	ASSSTGSREQY
TRBV5-8	ASSFLWANVLT
TRBV5-4	ASRDRDRVRDTQY
TRBV18	ASSQAGDSEQY
TRBV25-1	ASSAFGGTGANVLT
TRBV4-3	ASSQDLLVWTSGSRGNEQF
TRBV28	ASSLSPVFPSNEKLF
TRBV15	ATSRQYWASGRDTDTQY